These 10 T cell receptor beta chains were all obtained from the same sample, sequenced in a study of siplizumab effects on memory and regulatory T cells. Repertoires were generated with immunoSEQ multiplex PCR, while TCRdb's copy carries only in-frame clones and drops some. In the table there are about 100,000 clones, 91% of which are singletons. The sample comprised CD4+ T cells sorted from blood. The receptors shown here come from a human donor in good health. Some clones in this sample may be carry-over from other donors' samples.

CDR3 in amino acids: CAWSVLAGGPDTQYF. The CDR3 DNA is TGTGCCTGGAGTGTTCTAGCGGGAGGGCCAGATACGCAGTATTTT. This rearrangement joins TRBV30 to TRBJ2-3, with TRBD2 matching 12 bases. Germline values: CDR1 GTSNPN, CDR2 SVGIG (reference sequence). CDR3 length: 15 amino acids. The trim removed 0 bases at V and 4 bases at J, leaving 2 bases unmatched.

The chain links TRBV5-4 to TRBJ2-2; 7 nucleotides match TRBD1. Germline loops: CDR1 SGHNT, CDR2 YYREEE (reference sequence). J lost 3 bases, V lost 4 bases, and 6 bases had no gene match. The length of the CDR3 is 15 residues. This chain's CDR3 is CASSGGRGYTGELFF. CDR3 nucleotides: TGTGCCAGCAGCGGAGGCAGGGGGTACACCGGGGAGCTGTTTTTT.

This clone has a single count. Here the CDR3 reads CASSVGQGAADTQYF. The DNA of the CDR3 is TGTGCCAGCAGCGTAGGTCAGGGGGCGGCAGATACGCAGTATTTT. J is TRBJ2-3 and V is TRBV9; 8 nucleotides agree with TRBD1. V lost 0 bases to trimming and J lost 4 bases; unmatched junction nucleotides: 4. This CDR3 region has 15 residues. The V gene's germline CDR1 is SGDLS and CDR2 YYNGEE.

This clone appeared once. The gene calls are TRBV28 and TRBJ2-4; 7 positions agree with TRBD1. The CDR3 sequence is 17 residues long. Germline CDR1 reads MDHEN; CDR2 reads SYDVKM. Germline trimming cut 5 bases from V and 0 bases from J; bases unmatched to any gene: 10. This CDR3 is CASSRTGLLLAKNIQYF. In nucleotides, the CDR3 is TGTGCCAGCAGTCGGACAGGCCTCCTCTTAGCCAAAAACATTCAGTACTTC.

The chain has TRBV5-4 and TRBJ2-5, with D tentatively TRBD2 (6 bases). The DNA end is more similar to TRBJ2-7, so the J call may be wrong. The CDR3 covers 15 residues. Germline CDR1 is SGHNT and CDR2 is YYREEE (reference sequence). The CDR3 DNA reads TGTGCCAGCAGCTTCGGAGGGACCACATCCTACGAGCAGTACTTC. It specifies CASSFGGTTSYEQYF.

The V call is TRBV27, the J call TRBJ1-2; the D gene is possibly TRBD1 (5 bases). Germline values: CDR1 MNHEY, CDR2 SMNVEV (reference sequence). The CDR3 spans 13 residues. V lost 3 bases, J lost 8 bases, and 13 bases lay in between. Here the CDR3 reads CASSFRGPGGYTF. In DNA form, the CDR3 reads TGTGCCAGCAGTTTCCGGGGCCCAGGCGGCTACACCTTC.

The chain recombines TRBV7-8 with TRBJ2-3; D is unclear. With 2 bases removed from V and 3 bases from J, the gap between germline ends came to 0 bases. This CDR3 region has 11 residues. The germline gives CDR1 SGHVS, CDR2 FQNEAQ. CDR3 in DNA: TGTGCCAGCAGCTTAACAGATACGCAGTATTTT. Its protein product is CASSLTDTQYF.

This clone was detected once. V usage is TRBV5-6 and J usage is TRBJ2-2, with 7 bases fitting TRBD1. V was clipped by 4 bases and J by 0 bases; unmatched bases: 3. The germline V gene encodes CDR1 SGHDT and CDR2 YYEEEE. The length of the CDR3 is 15 residues. The CDR3 sequence is CASSGTVANTGELFF. The CDR3 DNA reads TGTGCCAGCAGCGGGACAGTCGCGAACACCGGGGAGCTGTTTTTT.

V usage is TRBV11-2 and J usage is TRBJ1-2; D call uncertain. Trimming stripped 6 bases from V and 2 bases from J, with 13 bases between. Germline CDR1 is SGHAT and CDR2 is FQNNGV. The CDR3 is made up of 14 amino acids. The CDR3 sequence is CASRTFGPNYGYTF. In nucleotides, the CDR3 is TGTGCCAGCAGAACGTTTGGGCCGAACTATGGCTACACCTTC.

The rearrangement uses TRBV2 and TRBJ2-7; 9 bases align to TRBD1. V lost 6 bases, J lost 7 bases, and 10 bases stayed unmatched. Germline lookup yields CDR1 SNHLY and CDR2 FYNNEI. The CDR3 loop spans 14 amino acids. The CDR3 loop is CASRERQGVREQYF. CDR3 coding DNA: TGTGCCAGCAGGGAACGACAGGGGGTGCGGGAGCAGTACTTC.